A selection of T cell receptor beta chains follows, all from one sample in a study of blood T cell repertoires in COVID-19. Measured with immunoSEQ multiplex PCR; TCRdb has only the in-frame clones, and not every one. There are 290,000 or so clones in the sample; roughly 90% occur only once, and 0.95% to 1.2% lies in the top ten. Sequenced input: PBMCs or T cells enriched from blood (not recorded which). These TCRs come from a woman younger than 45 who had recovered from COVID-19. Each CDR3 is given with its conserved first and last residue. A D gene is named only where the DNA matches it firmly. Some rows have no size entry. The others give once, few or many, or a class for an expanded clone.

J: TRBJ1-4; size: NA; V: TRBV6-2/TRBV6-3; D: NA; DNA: TGTGCCAGCAGTTACATGCAGGAGGTTGAAAAACTGTTTTTT; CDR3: CASSYMQEVEKLFF
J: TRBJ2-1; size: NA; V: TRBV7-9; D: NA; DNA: TGTGCCAGCAGCCAGCTCTTGCGGGAATTCGACAATGAGCAGTTCTTC; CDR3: CASSQLLREFDNEQFF
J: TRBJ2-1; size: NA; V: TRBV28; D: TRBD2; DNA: TGTGCCAGCACCTGGAGTAGCGGGAGTCGAGTTGAGCAGTTCTTC; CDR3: CASTWSSGSRVEQFF
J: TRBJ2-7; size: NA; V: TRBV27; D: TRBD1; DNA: TGTGCCAGCAAGGACAGGGAAGGGGTGGACGAGCAGTACTTC; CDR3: CASKDREGVDEQYF
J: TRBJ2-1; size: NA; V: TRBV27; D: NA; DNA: TGTGCCAGCAGTTTGGCGGGGTCGGGCGATGAGCAGTTCTTC; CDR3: CASSLAGSGDEQFF
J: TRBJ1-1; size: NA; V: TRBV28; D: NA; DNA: TGTGCCAGCACTAGTTTTGGGGAAGGGGTCCCGGGGGATGGTTTCTTT; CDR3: CASTSFGEGVPGDGFF
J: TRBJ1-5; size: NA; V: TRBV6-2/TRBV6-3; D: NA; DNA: TGTGCCAGCAGTGACAGGTTTTCTCATCAGCCCCAGCATTTT; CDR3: CASSDRFSHQPQHF
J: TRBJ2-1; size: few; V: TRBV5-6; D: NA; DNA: TGTGCCAGCAGCTCAACAGGGAGAACCCGTGACAATGAGCAGTTCTTC; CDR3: CASSSTGRTRDNEQFF
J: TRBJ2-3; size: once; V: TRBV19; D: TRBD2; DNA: TGTGCCAGTAGTCCAGCGGGGGGAGATACGCAGTATTTT; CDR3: CASSPAGGDTQYF
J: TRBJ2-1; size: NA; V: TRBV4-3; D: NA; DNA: TGCGCCAGCAGCCAAGAACTGTACAATGAGCAGTTCTTC; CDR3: CASSQELYNEQFF
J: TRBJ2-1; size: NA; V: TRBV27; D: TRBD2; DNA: TGTGCCAGCAGTTACGGGGCGGGAGAATACAATGAGCAGTTCTTC; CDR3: CASSYGAGEYNEQFF
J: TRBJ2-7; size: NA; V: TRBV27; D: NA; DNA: TGTGCCAGCAGTTCCCCCCCCCTCTACGAGCAGTACTTC; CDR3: CASSSPPLYEQYF
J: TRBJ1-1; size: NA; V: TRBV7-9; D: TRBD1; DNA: TGTGCCAGCAGCCACTGGACAGGGGAAGCTTTCTTT; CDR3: CASSHWTGEAFF